A selection of T cell receptor beta chains follows, all from one sample in a study of cytomegalovirus exposure and HLA in healthy donors. The repertoire was sequenced with immunoSEQ multiplex PCR; TCRdb's copy has only in-frame clones and lacks some. The sample consists of some 130,000 clones, approximately 84% of them appearing once. Sequencing used PBMCs. These receptors came from a young man in good health and CMV-seropositive. The CDR3 runs from the conserved cysteine through the conserved F or W. A D gene is named only where the DNA matches it firmly. Clone size is not always given. Where it is, it says once, few, many or a class for expanded clones.

TRBJ1-1	.	TRBV30	TRBD1	CAWRGQPNTEAFF	TGTGCCTGGAGGGGACAGCCAAACACTGAAGCTTTCTTT
TRBJ1-5	.	TRBV6-5	.	CASSYSPTGNQPQHF	TGTGCCAGCAGTTACTCTCCCACAGGCAATCAGCCCCAGCATTTT
TRBJ2-5	once	TRBV7-7	.	CASSLTGFLRETQYF	TGTGCCAGCAGCTTAACAGGGTTCTTGAGGGAGACCCAGTACTTC
TRBJ1-5	.	TRBV27	TRBD1	CASSLLGQASNQPQHF	TGTGCCAGCAGTTTATTGGGACAGGCTAGCAATCAGCCCCAGCATTTT
TRBJ1-1	.	TRBV5-1	TRBD1	CASRQGTSTNTEAFF	TGCGCCAGCCGACAGGGGACTTCCACTAACACTGAAGCTTTCTTT
TRBJ2-7	few	TRBV14	.	CASHSGQKHYEQYF	TGTGCCAGCCATTCCGGACAGAAACACTACGAGCAGTACTTC
TRBJ1-4	once	TRBV15	.	CATSRGVIEKLFF	TGTGCCACCAGCAGGGGCGTGATTGAAAAACTGTTTTTT
TRBJ2-7	.	TRBV5-1	TRBD1	CASSPTGQGVDEQYF	TGCGCCAGCAGCCCTACGGGACAGGGGGTCGACGAGCAGTACTTC
TRBJ1-4	.	TRBV28	.	CASSFRTLNEKLFF	TGTGCCAGCAGTTTCAGGACACTTAATGAAAAACTGTTTTTT
TRBJ1-1	once	TRBV6-1	TRBD1	CASRAQGGNTEAFF	TGTGCCAGCAGAGCGCAGGGGGGGAACACTGAAGCTTTCTTT
TRBJ1-1	.	TRBV27	TRBD1	CASTGVNTEAFF	TGTGCCAGTACAGGGGTGAACACTGAAGCTTTCTTT
TRBJ2-2	.	TRBV9	TRBD2	CASSVSGRADTGELFF	TGTGCCAGCAGCGTAAGCGGGAGAGCGGACACCGGGGAGCTGTTTTTT
TRBJ1-5	few	TRBV5-1	.	CASRSTGDSNQPQHF	TGCGCCAGCAGGTCGACAGGAGACAGCAATCAGCCCCAGCATTTT
TRBJ2-1	once	TRBV5-4	.	CASSPTNRDHNEQFF	TGTGCCAGCAGCCCAACCAACAGAGATCACAATGAGCAGTTCTTC